This T cell receptor beta chain was identified during a study of cytomegalovirus exposure and HLA in healthy donors. This clone was recorded once. Primers included in the PCR were 60 Vbeta and 13 Jbeta primers. The method was immunoSEQ multiplex PCR; TCRdb's version includes in-frame clones alone and lacks a portion of them. This repertoire shows 150,000 to 200,000 clones, around 84% found once; its top ten account for roughly 1.8%. The CDR3 sequence is 15 residues long. V gave up 5 bases and J gave up 0 bases, with 10 bases separating them. CDR1 MNHEY and CDR2 SMNVEV come from the germline V gene (reference sequence).

What was sequenced was PBMCs. The clonotype was recovered from a woman between 18 and 30 years old in good health and CMV-seronegative. The chain couples TRBV27 to TRBJ2-2, with D perhaps TRBD1 (6 bases). DNA of the CDR3: TGTGCCAGCAGTATCAGGGGCCCGAACACCGGGGAGCTGTTTTTT. It specifies CASSIRGPNTGELFF.